The subject of this entry is one T cell receptor beta chain. V was shortened by 3 bases and J by 0 bases, with 11 bases between the two germline ends. The germline V gene encodes CDR1 MDHEN and CDR2 SYDVKM. The CDR3 covers 15 residues. This specimen comes from a study of blood T cell repertoires in COVID-19. Those enrolled, adults aged 18 to 89 years, came from about two dozen US areas. TCRdb's copy holds only in-frame clones and misses some; the assay was immunoSEQ multiplex PCR. Of 210,000 or so clones listed, about four fifths are singletons. The sequencing input was PBMCs or T cells enriched from blood (not recorded which). The rearrangement links TRBV28 to TRBJ1-1; a possible D gene is TRBD1 (6 bases). The TCR was taken from a woman aged 45-60 years with acute COVID-19. This CDR3 reads CASSFPQGMNTEAFF. As DNA, the CDR3 is TGTGCCAGCAGTTTTCCCCAGGGGATGAACACTGAAGCTTTCTTT.